Below are 18 T cell receptor beta chains sequenced from a single sample in a study of T cell responses to AZD1222 COVID-19 vaccine. Sequenced by immunoSEQ multiplex PCR; TCRdb stores in-frame clones only, minus some. Among around 110,000 clones listed, 93% were seen once. The sequences come from peripheral blood, collected on day 0 of AZD1222 vaccination. These receptor sequences come from an adult in good health.

The count of this clone is one. This CDR3 reads CASSQLNTIYF. The CDR3 DNA follows: TGCGCCAGCAGCCAACTAAACACCATATATTTT. The genes are TRBV4-1 and TRBJ1-3; D ambiguous. The CDR3 contains 11 residues. Between the trimmed V and J ends, which lost 2 bases and 6 bases, there was a span of 2 bases. The germline V gene has CDR1 MGHRA and CDR2 YSYEKL.

DNA for the CDR3: TGTGCCAGCAGCTTAACACGGGGTGGGTCCTACGAGCAGTACTTC. It encodes CASSLTRGGSYEQYF. The chain has TRBV7-9 and TRBJ2-7, with a tentative D call TRBD2 (5 bases). Germline CDR1 reads SEHNR; CDR2 reads FQNEAQ (reference sequence). Trimming removed 2 bases at V and 1 base at J, with 12 bases between. The CDR3 extends over 15 amino acids.

J is TRBJ1-4 and V is TRBV3-1 (or the pseudogene TRBV3-2); possibly TRBD1 for D (6 bases). The CDR3 has 14 residues. The germline V and J ends were trimmed by 9 bases and 8 bases, with 19 bases remaining between them. Germline assignment: CDR1 LGHDT and CDR2 YNNKEL (reference sequence). The CDR3, as DNA: TGTGCCAGTGCTCCCCGGGGGGCTGGAGAAAAACTGTTTTTT. Translation: CASAPRGAGEKLFF.

The rearrangement joins TRBV28 to TRBJ2-2, with D perhaps being TRBD1 or TRBD2 (5 bases each). Trimming removed 10 bases at V and 6 bases at J, with 18 bases between. Looked up from germline, CDR1 is MDHEN and CDR2 is SYDVKM. The CDR3 sequence is 14 residues long. The DNA of the CDR3 is TGTGCCACATCAGGGACCGAATTGGCCGGGGAGCTGTTTTTT. Its protein is CATSGTELAGELFF.

This clone was recorded only once. This sequence joins TRBV5-1 and TRBJ2-2, with no clear D. From germline, CDR1 is SGHRS and CDR2 YFSETQ. This CDR3 spans 14 amino acids. V was shortened by 0 bases and J by 6 bases, with 9 bases between the two germline ends. The DNA for the CDR3 is TGCGCCAGCAGCTTGGGTAGCATCGCCGGGGAGCTGTTTTTT. Translation gives CASSLGSIAGELFF.

This chain connects TRBV30 to TRBJ1-5; D is undetermined. The V end was cut by 1 base, the J end by 7 bases, with 8 bases between. Germline V gives CDR1 GTSNPN, CDR2 SVGIG (reference sequence). CDR3 length: 12 amino acids. This chain's CDR3 is CAWSGVRQPQHF. As DNA, the CDR3 is TGTGCCTGGAGTGGAGTTCGGCAGCCCCAGCATTTT.

The chain joins TRBV5-1 to TRBJ1-2, with unresolved D. CDR1 and CDR2 (germline): SGHRS, YFSETQ. The CDR3 runs to 13 residues. V lost 2 bases, J lost 4 bases, and 9 bases lay in between. CDR3 DNA sequence: TGCGCCAGCAGCTTCTCTGAGCCCTATGGCTACACCTTC. Translation: CASSFSEPYGYTF.

The chain links TRBV28 to TRBJ1-5; D is undetermined. V lost 4 bases and J 5 bases, leaving 9 bases between the germline ends. This CDR3 is 13 amino acids long. Per the germline V gene, CDR1 is MDHEN and CDR2 is SYDVKM. The CDR3, as DNA: TGTGCCAGCAGTTCCCCCGTAGATCAGCCCCAGCATTTT. This sequence encodes CASSSPVDQPQHF.

The chain has TRBV5-1 and TRBJ2-7; tentatively, D is TRBD2 (6 bases). The CDR3 length is 14 residues. The ends were cut back, 2 bases at V and 1 base at J, with 10 bases in the middle. Germline V gene data show CDR1 as SGHRS and CDR2 as YFSETQ. CDR3 nucleotides: TGCGCCAGCAGCTTTGGCGGGGTGTCCTACGAGCAGTACTTC. As protein: CASSFGGVSYEQYF.

The chain combines TRBV19 with TRBJ2-1, with 7 bases lining up with TRBD2. The junction had 7 bases not matched to a gene; V was cut back by 8 bases and J by 0 bases. The CDR3 length is 15 residues. Germline assignment: CDR1 LNHDA and CDR2 SQIVND (reference sequence). The CDR3 nucleotides are TGTGCCAGTTTTAGCGGGCTAAGCTCCTACAATGAGCAGTTCTTC. Translation: CASFSGLSSYNEQFF.

CDR3 DNA sequence: TGTGCCAGCAGCCAACCCGGGACAGGGGGCTTCAATCAGCCCCAGCATTTT. Amino acid sequence: CASSQPGTGGFNQPQHF. V is TRBV4-2 and J is TRBJ1-5, with TRBD1 matching 12 bases. The germline CDR1 and CDR2 sequences are LGHNA and YNFKEQ. There are 17 residues in the CDR3. V trimming: 2 bases; J trimming: 3 bases; junction bases outside the gene matches: 5.

The rearrangement uses TRBV6-5 and TRBJ2-3; unclear D gene. The CDR3 has 10 residues. Germline lookup yields CDR1 MNHEY and CDR2 SVGAGI. Trimming took off 6 bases at V and 5 bases at J, with 3 bases between the two ends. CDR3 sequence reads: CASRRDTQYF. The DNA for the CDR3 is TGTGCCAGCAGGAGAGATACGCAGTATTTT.

The rearrangement uses TRBV2 and TRBJ2-7; D is ambiguous. The V and J ends lost 4 bases and 7 bases respectively, with 14 bases between them. Germline lookup yields CDR1 SNHLY and CDR2 FYNNEI. This CDR3 is 13 amino acids long. As DNA, the CDR3 is TGTGCCAGCAGTGTAACGGACCTTTTTGAGCAGTACTTC. Amino acid sequence: CASSVTDLFEQYF.

This rearrangement joins TRBV11-2 to TRBJ1-5; no clear D gene. Germline assignment: CDR1 SGHAT and CDR2 FQNNGV. Deletions cut 5 bases from V and 5 bases from J, with 10 bases between. The CDR3 spans 13 residues. The CDR3 spells CASSPDGDQPQHF. For the CDR3, the DNA is TGTGCCAGCAGCCCGGACGGGGATCAGCCCCAGCATTTT.

Only one count was recorded for this clone. V and J are TRBV19 and TRBJ2-7, with no clear D. CDR3 size: 14 residues. The ends were cut back, 3 bases at V and 3 bases at J, with 12 bases in the middle. Germline V CDR1 and CDR2: LNHDA, SQIVND (reference sequence). In nucleotides, the CDR3 is TGTGCCAGTAGTATTGACGAGGAGTTCTACGAGCAGTACTTC. Amino acid sequence: CASSIDEEFYEQYF.

The chain combines TRBV19 with TRBJ2-3; unclear D gene. CDR1 is LNHDA, CDR2 SQIVND, per germline (reference sequence). CDR3 length: 13 amino acids. Between the trimmed V and J ends, which lost 6 bases and 2 bases, there was a span of 9 bases. The CDR3 nucleotides read TGTGCCAGTAGCGGCAGCTACACAGATACGCAGTATTTT. Amino acid sequence: CASSGSYTDTQYF.

The gene calls are TRBV29-1 and TRBJ2-3, with D hard to call. Deletions cut 4 bases from V and 2 bases from J, with 10 bases between. This CDR3 contains 13 residues. Per germline, CDR1 SQVTM and CDR2 ANQGSEA. The CDR3 DNA follows: TGCAGCGTTGGCCAGGTGAACACAGATACGCAGTATTTT. It encodes CSVGQVNTDTQYF.

In its sample, this clone was seen once. This chain connects TRBV15 to TRBJ1-1; D is possibly TRBD1 (6 bases). Germline CDR1 and CDR2: LNHNV and YYDKDF (reference sequence). V shed 0 bases and J shed 7 bases, with 12 bases lying between them. CDR3 size: 14 residues. The CDR3 sequence is CATSREERTDEAFF. The CDR3 DNA sequence: TGTGCCACCAGCAGAGAAGAGAGGACAGATGAAGCTTTCTTT.